The clone carrying this T cell receptor beta chain was observed at least ten times. The sample originates from a study of shared clonotypes between healthy human individuals. Profiling relied on immunoSEQ multiplex PCR, and the TCRdb table lists in-frame clones only, not all of them. The sample carries approximately 1.1 million clones, more than 75% recorded once. The receptor's source is a man aged 18 to 29 in good health. Some clones in this sample may be carry-over from other donors' samples. What was sequenced was memory CD4+ T cells from PBMCs. Specified subset: CD45RA-negative fraction.

The CDR3 nucleotides read TGTGCCAGCAGTTACTCCGCAGGGGTCTATGGCTACACCTTC. As protein: CASSYSAGVYGYTF. This chain links TRBV6-5 with TRBJ1-2, with D tentatively TRBD1 (6 bases). This CDR3 comprises 14 residues. The germline V gene has CDR1 MNHEY and CDR2 SVGAGI. The germline V and J ends were trimmed by 0 bases and 4 bases, with 9 bases remaining between them.